This is a list of T cell receptor beta chains from one sample in a study of PD-1 blockade in classical Hodgkin lymphoma. Clones were read by immunoSEQ multiplex PCR, and TCRdb kept only the in-frame ones, dropping some. The repertoire holds approximately 44,000 clones, with over 55% as singletons. The sequenced sample was peripheral blood mononuclear cells (PBMCs), obtained at baseline. These receptors all come from a human donor with classical Hodgkin lymphoma. The CDR3 runs from the conserved cysteine through the conserved F or W. A D gene is named only where the DNA matches it firmly. Clone size is given for some rows only: seen once, a few or many times, or a class if the clone is expanded.

d_call j_call clone_size v_call cdr3_aa cdr3_nt
TRBD2 TRBJ2-5 few TRBV30 CAWSGSAGGLETQYF TGTGCCTGGAGTGGATCCGCGGGGGGGCTGGAGACCCAGTACTTC
NA TRBJ1-5 NA TRBV6-5 CASSQRQPNQPQHF TGTGCCAGCAGCCAAAGACAGCCCAATCAGCCCCAGCATTTT
NA TRBJ2-1 NA TRBV10-3 CAITRESNNEQFF TGTGCCATCACTCGGGAATCAAACAATGAGCAGTTCTTC
NA TRBJ2-1 NA TRBV30 CAWDLATSYNEQFF TGTGCCTGGGACCTAGCGACCTCCTACAATGAGCAGTTCTTC
TRBD2 TRBJ2-4 few TRBV4-3 CASSQVFSIGLAERLAKNIQYF TGCGCCAGCAGCCAAGTTTTCTCGATCGGACTAGCGGAGCGTTTAGCCAAAAACATTCAGTACTTC
NA TRBJ2-7 NA TRBV4-1 CASSQAPQSSYEQYF TGCGCCAGCAGCCAAGCTCCCCAGAGCTCCTACGAGCAGTACTTC
NA TRBJ2-7 NA TRBV25-1 CASGGSAHLGSEQYF TGTGCCAGCGGGGGGTCGGCCCACCTTGGCTCCGAGCAGTACTTC
TRBD1 TRBJ1-2 NA TRBV6-5 CASSSIDREDNYGYTF TGTGCCAGCAGTTCCATTGACAGGGAAGACAACTATGGCTACACCTTC
NA TRBJ1-2 NA TRBV2 CASSVLAEIANYGYTF TGTGCCAGCAGTGTATTGGCAGAAATTGCTAACTATGGCTACACCTTC
NA TRBJ1-4 NA TRBV4-3 CASSQDWVRVNEKLFF TGCGCCAGCAGCCAGGATTGGGTCAGGGTTAATGAAAAACTGTTTTTT
TRBD1 TRBJ2-3 once TRBV19 CASSFEGPDRGGTDTQYF TGTGCCAGTAGTTTCGAGGGGCCTGACAGGGGCGGCACAGATACGCAGTATTTT
NA TRBJ2-7 NA TRBV6-5 CASSLSRGPYEQYF TGTGCCAGCAGTCTGTCCCGGGGCCCCTACGAGCAGTACTTC
TRBD1 TRBJ2-7 few TRBV27 CASTGTGAIYEQYF TGTGCCAGTACCGGGACAGGGGCTATTTACGAGCAGTACTTC
NA TRBJ1-3 few TRBV28 CASLDQEENTIYF TGTGCCAGTCTAGACCAGGAGGAAAACACCATATATTTT
TRBD1 TRBJ2-1 few TRBV19 CASSGDRGQDNEQFF TGTGCCAGTAGCGGGGACAGGGGGCAAGACAATGAGCAGTTCTTC
NA TRBJ1-1 NA TRBV7-7 CASSFRGNTEAFF TGTGCCAGCAGCTTTAGGGGGAACACTGAAGCTTTCTTT
NA TRBJ1-2 once TRBV5-4 CASSASPTDNYGYTF TGTGCCAGCAGCGCATCGCCGACAGATAACTATGGCTACACCTTC